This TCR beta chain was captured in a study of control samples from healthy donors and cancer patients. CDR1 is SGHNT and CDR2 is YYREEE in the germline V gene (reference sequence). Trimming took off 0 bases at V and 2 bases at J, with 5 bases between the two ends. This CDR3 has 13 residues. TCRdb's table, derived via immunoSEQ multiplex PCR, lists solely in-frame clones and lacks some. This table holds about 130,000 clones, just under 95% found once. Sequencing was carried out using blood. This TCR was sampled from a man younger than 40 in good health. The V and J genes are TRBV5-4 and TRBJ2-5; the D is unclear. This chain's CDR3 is CASSLVEQETQYF. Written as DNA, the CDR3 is TGTGCCAGCAGCTTGGTAGAGCAAGAGACCCAGTACTTC.